This entry concerns a single TCR beta chain. The germline V gene encodes CDR1 MNHEY and CDR2 SMNVEV (reference sequence). V was cut by 9 bases and J by 3 bases, with 12 bases left in between. The CDR3 is made up of 12 amino acids. Some clones are missing from TCRdb's copy, which holds only in-frame ones; the method was immunoSEQ multiplex PCR. The sample includes about 2.4 million clones, approximately 92% of them seen just once. These data come from a study of shared clonotypes between healthy human individuals. The specimen sequenced was naive CD4+ T cells sorted from blood. The subset: CD45RA+ positively selected. The chain recombines TRBV27 with TRBJ2-7; possible D gene TRBD1, 6 bases. This TCR derives from a man aged 18 to 35 in good health. CDR3 sequence: CASRTVNYEQYF. CDR3 coding DNA: TGTGCCAGTCGGACAGTGAACTACGAGCAGTACTTC.